Each of the 25 T cell receptor beta chains below was sequenced from the same sample in a study of blood T cell repertoires in COVID-19. Clones were sequenced by immunoSEQ multiplex PCR, and TCRdb holds only the in-frame ones, with some missing. The sample has a few hundred thousand clones; 75% to 90% are singletons. Input material: peripheral blood. The receptors derive from a human donor in a cohort sampled during active COVID-19.

The chain uses TRBV4-3 and TRBJ1-2; no firm D call. Trimming cost V 1 base and J 8 bases, with 20 bases left between them. The CDR3 is 16 amino acids. Germline V lookup: CDR1 LGHNA, CDR2 YSLEER. The CDR3 region has the DNA TGCGCCAGCAGCCAAGGGTCAGCGGGGAAACCGAAGGGCTACACCTTC. It is translated as CASSQGSAGKPKGYTF.

This sequence joins TRBV4-3 and TRBJ1-2, with TRBD1 as a possible D gene (6 bases). CDR1 is LGHNA and CDR2 is YSLEER in the germline V gene. The V end lost 0 bases, the J end lost 7 bases, and 15 bases lay between the germline ends. The CDR3 totals 15 residues. DNA for the CDR3: TGCGCCAGCAGCCAAGATCAGGGGAGACGGTTTGGCTACACCTTC. Residues: CASSQDQGRRFGYTF.

The CDR3 coding sequence is TGTGCCAGCAGCCGCAGGGCCACGGATACGCAGTATTTT. Translation gives CASSRRATDTQYF. The chain joins TRBV7-8 to TRBJ2-3; the D gene is possibly TRBD1 (5 bases). The germline CDR1 and CDR2 sequences are SGHVS and FQNEAQ. This CDR3 spans 13 amino acids. The germline V and J ends were trimmed by 5 bases and 6 bases, with 12 bases remaining between them.

V gene TRBV4-3 combines with J gene TRBJ2-1, with D unresolved. The CDR3 extends over 13 amino acids. CDR1 and CDR2 (germline): LGHNA, YSLEER. The V and J ends lost 0 bases and 8 bases respectively, with 8 bases between them. This CDR3 reads CASSQDQAYEQFF. The CDR3 nucleotides read TGCGCCAGCAGCCAAGATCAGGCCTATGAGCAGTTCTTC.

This chain links TRBV6-6 with TRBJ2-3, with D perhaps TRBD2 (7 bases). Trimming left V 7 bases short and J 6 bases short, with 14 bases between. Germline V CDR1 and CDR2: MNHNY, SVGAGI (reference sequence). The CDR3 is 13 residues long. The CDR3, as DNA: TGTGCCAGCATATGGGGGGGCGACGATACGCAGTATTTT. Encoded protein: CASIWGGDDTQYF.

In DNA, the CDR3 is TGTGCCAGCTCACCACCCGAGTTGAACACCATATATTTT. Protein product: CASSPPELNTIYF. V gene TRBV18 combines with J gene TRBJ1-3; D is unclear. V lost 0 bases, J lost 7 bases, and 7 bases lay in between. Germline V gene sequence: CDR1 KGHSH, CDR2 LQKENI. The CDR3 is 13 amino acids.

The chain links TRBV9 to TRBJ2-7, with 8 bases lining up with TRBD2. CDR1 SGDLS and CDR2 YYNGEE come from the germline V gene. This CDR3 comprises 14 residues. Trimming cost V 4 bases and J 1 base; bases outside gene matches: 4. The CDR3 is CASSLTSESYEQYF. The CDR3, as DNA: TGTGCCAGCAGCCTGACTAGCGAGTCCTACGAGCAGTACTTC.

The rearrangement links TRBV10-3 to TRBJ2-5; 10 bases are a match to TRBD1. The CDR3 consists of 17 residues. The trim removed 4 bases at V and 5 bases at J, leaving 13 bases unmatched. The V gene's germline CDR1 is ENHRY and CDR2 SYGVKD. CDR3: CAISVGTGASLGETQYF. The CDR3 DNA is TGTGCCATCAGTGTCGGGACAGGGGCTTCCCTAGGGGAGACCCAGTACTTC.

The chain recombines TRBV6-2 or TRBV6-3 with TRBJ2-1; the match to TRBD2 covers 11 bases. CDR1 MNHEY and CDR2 SVGEGT come from the germline V gene. V was clipped by 2 bases and J by 6 bases; unmatched bases: 9. The CDR3 totals 17 residues. CDR3 sequence: CASSYTRLAGIFNEQFF. For the CDR3, the DNA is TGTGCCAGCAGTTACACCAGACTAGCGGGAATATTCAATGAGCAGTTCTTC.

The V gene is TRBV29-1, the J gene TRBJ1-3; 8 nucleotides line up with TRBD1. The CDR3 totals 15 residues. The trim removed 3 bases at V and 0 bases at J, leaving 4 bases unmatched. Germline V gene lookup returns CDR1 SQVTM and CDR2 ANQGSEA. The CDR3 loop is CSVDLDRDSGNTIYF. The DNA for the CDR3 is TGCAGCGTTGACCTGGACAGGGACTCTGGAAACACCATATATTTT.

The sample holds one count of this clone. The chain has TRBV19 and TRBJ2-3; D not certain. Germline-derived CDR1 and CDR2 are LNHDA and SQIVND (reference sequence). V was clipped by 2 bases and J by 0 bases, with 9 bases between them. The CDR3 has 15 residues. The CDR3 protein is CASSIFATSTDTQYF. In DNA form, the CDR3 reads TGTGCCAGTAGTATATTTGCGACTAGCACAGATACGCAGTATTTT.

The chain couples TRBV5-6 to TRBJ2-5; possible D gene TRBD1, 5 bases. Trimming took off 0 bases at V and 3 bases at J, with 18 bases between the two ends. This CDR3 region has 17 residues. Germline values: CDR1 SGHDT, CDR2 YYEEEE. CDR3 sequence reads: CASSLAATGWTKETQYF. Written as DNA, the CDR3 is TGTGCCAGCAGCTTGGCCGCAACGGGTTGGACAAAAGAGACCCAGTACTTC.

This clone was detected many times. This chain uses TRBV9 with TRBJ1-2; D is uncertain. The CDR3 totals 13 residues. Trimming pared 0 bases from V and 8 bases from J, leaving 11 bases between. Germline loops: CDR1 SGDLS, CDR2 YYNGEE. For the CDR3, the DNA is TGTGCCAGCAGCGTAGGACCCTCGAGGGGCTACACCTTC. Translated, it gives CASSVGPSRGYTF.

This chain connects TRBV18 to TRBJ1-1; TRBD1 is a possible D gene (6 bases). The CDR3 runs to 15 residues. Germline V gene lookup returns CDR1 KGHSH and CDR2 LQKENI. Between the trimmed V and J ends, which lost 3 bases and 2 bases, there was a span of 13 bases. The CDR3: CASSPRQATNTEAFF. The CDR3 nucleotides read TGTGCCAGCTCACCTCGACAGGCTACAAACACTGAAGCTTTCTTT.

The chain joins TRBV5-1 to TRBJ1-4; 7 bases align to TRBD1. The CDR3 covers 14 residues. Germline V lookup: CDR1 SGHRS, CDR2 YFSETQ. V was clipped by 2 bases and J by 7 bases; unmatched bases: 5. The CDR3 DNA reads as TGCGCCAGCAGCTTCGGCCAGGGGGGTGAAAAACTGTTTTTT. Residues: CASSFGQGGEKLFF.

This clone was picked up a small number of times. The chain has TRBV28 and TRBJ2-7; 11 bases agree with TRBD2. This CDR3 has 15 residues. The V gene end was trimmed by 10 bases and the J gene end by 0 bases; junction bases not matched to a gene: 8. Per germline, CDR1 MDHEN and CDR2 SYDVKM. CDR3 bases: TGTGCCACTACGATCGGGACTAGCGGCTCCTACGAGCAGTACTTC. Translating it yields CATTIGTSGSYEQYF.

J is TRBJ2-2 and V is TRBV4-3; TRBD2 might be the D (5 bases). V was cut by 0 bases and J by 1 base, with 12 bases left in between. This CDR3 comprises 17 residues. From germline, CDR1 is LGHNA and CDR2 YSLEER. The CDR3 loop reads CASSQDFRSGNTGELFF. The CDR3 DNA reads TGCGCCAGCAGCCAAGATTTTAGAAGCGGGAACACCGGGGAGCTGTTTTTT.

This clone was seen a few times. A junction boundary mismatches the germline segment, possibly from a read error. The chain combines TRBV3-1 (or the pseudogene TRBV3-2) with TRBJ2-7; possible D gene TRBD1, 6 bases. The CDR3 contains 11 residues. Germline V gives CDR1 LGHDT, CDR2 YNNKEL (reference sequence). The CDR3 nucleotides are TGTGCCAGCAGCCAAGGGCAGGGGAAGGACTTC. Translating it yields CASSQGQGKDF.

The chain has TRBV7-9 and TRBJ2-7; possible D gene TRBD1, 5 bases. This CDR3 has 15 residues. The V end lost 2 bases, the J end lost 2 bases, and 13 bases lay between the germline ends. The germline gives CDR1 SEHNR, CDR2 FQNEAQ (reference sequence). The CDR3 coding sequence is TGTGCCAGCAGCTTACGGCAGGGAACGACCTACGAGCAGTACTTC. This sequence encodes CASSLRQGTTYEQYF.

The sample holds a few counts of this clone. The CDR3 spells CATSREVQRENTGELFF. The DNA for the CDR3 is TGTGCCACCAGCAGAGAGGTCCAGCGGGAGAACACCGGGGAGCTGTTTTTT. The gene calls are TRBV15 and TRBJ2-2, with TRBD2 matching over 7 bases. V lost 0 bases, J lost 1 base, and 5 bases stayed unmatched. Per germline, CDR1 LNHNV and CDR2 YYDKDF (reference sequence). The CDR3 is 17 amino acids.

CDR3: CASSVTGISEKLFF. The CDR3 nucleotides are TGTGCCAGCAGCGTTACAGGGATCAGTGAAAAACTGTTTTTT. The V call is TRBV11-2, the J call TRBJ1-4, with D perhaps matching TRBD1 (6 bases). The CDR3 totals 14 residues. Germline CDR1 is SGHAT and CDR2 is FQNNGV. The ends were cut back, 5 bases at V and 7 bases at J, with 14 bases in the middle.

This clone was detected only a few times. The rearrangement links TRBV19 to TRBJ2-7, with 9 bases identical to TRBD2. The germline V gene encodes CDR1 LNHDA and CDR2 SQIVND (reference sequence). CDR3 length: 14 amino acids. V shed 1 base and J 5 bases; nucleotides not matched to a gene: 3. DNA of the CDR3: TGTGCCAGTAGTATAGGGGGGACTAGCAACGAGCAGTACTTC. It translates to CASSIGGTSNEQYF.

The chain recombines TRBV10-3 with TRBJ1-2, with D possibly TRBD1 on 6 matching bases. Germline loops: CDR1 ENHRY, CDR2 SYGVKD. The CDR3 length is 13 residues. V was cut by 3 bases and J by 5 bases, with 10 bases left in between. The CDR3 loop reads CAISEQGLYGYTF. The CDR3 nucleotides are TGTGCCATCAGTGAACAGGGCCTATATGGCTACACCTTC.

Only one count was recorded for this clone. CDR3 sequence (DNA): TGTGCCAGCAGCTTGAAAGGGGCCGGTGAAAAACTGTTTTTT. It yields the protein CASSLKGAGEKLFF. This chain uses TRBV5-6 with TRBJ1-4, with D possibly matching TRBD1 (5 bases). The CDR3 length is 14 residues. Germline V CDR1 and CDR2: SGHDT, YYEEEE. The V gene lost 1 base and the J gene lost 7 bases, with 11 bases spanning the gap. Complete variable domain (other parts from reference TRBV5-6 and TRBJ1-4): DAGVTQSPTHLIKTRGQQVTLRCSPKSGHDTVSWYQQALGQGPQFIFQYYEEEERQRGNFPDRFSGHQFPNYSSELNVNALLLGDSALYLCASSLKGAGEKLFFGSGTQLSVL.

The CDR3 reads CASSQDYGGGTEAFF. The CDR3, as DNA: TGCGCCAGCAGCCAAGATTACGGGGGGGGCACTGAAGCTTTCTTT. The chain joins TRBV4-3 to TRBJ1-1, with D perhaps matching TRBD1 (5 bases). With 0 bases removed from V and 4 bases from J, the gap between germline ends came to 12 bases. CDR1 and CDR2 (germline): LGHNA, YSLEER. The CDR3 runs to 15 residues.